One sample yielded the 2 T cell receptor beta chains listed below, sequenced in a study of T cells in localized non-small cell lung cancer. Method: immunoSEQ multiplex PCR; TCRdb's copy keeps in-frame clones and lacks some. The sample holds 50,000 to 65,000 clones, 60% to 85% seen once. The sequencing used PBMCs, collected before any cancer treatment. Every receptor here comes from a woman aged 35 to 69 with stage II lung adenocarcinoma.

CDR3 loop: CASSQSPRQNTGELFF. Here the CDR3 DNA reads TGCGCCAGCAGTCAATCCCCTCGACAAAACACCGGGGAGCTGTTTTTT. The chain joins TRBV23-1 to TRBJ2-2, with D unresolved. TRBV23-1 is sorted into the ORF group, with uncertain function. Trimming pared 0 bases from V and 2 bases from J, leaving 10 bases between. The CDR3 has 16 amino acids.

J is TRBJ2-3 and V is TRBV5-6; unclear D gene. Trimming removed 2 bases at V and 2 bases at J, with 0 bases between. The CDR3 spans 11 residues. Germline CDR1 and CDR2: SGHDT and YYEEEE. CDR3 region: CASSFTDTQYF. In nucleotides, the CDR3 is TGTGCCAGCAGCTTCACAGATACGCAGTATTTT. The variable domain in full, with the rest retrieved from reference TRBV5-6 and TRBJ2-3, is DAGVTQSPTHLIKTRGQQVTLRCSPKSGHDTVSWYQQALGQGPQFIFQYYEEEERQRGNFPDRFSGHQFPNYSSELNVNALLLGDSALYLCASSFTDTQYFGPGTRLTVL.